This T cell receptor beta chain was obtained from a study of T-cell memory formation after mild COVID-19. This clonotype has just a few counts. A single record per CDR3 protein comes from TCRdb applying MiXCR to the 5' RACE reads. The profile covers more than 450,000 distinct CDR3 sequences, with more than 15% appearing a single time and about 12% taken by the ten largest. In germline, CDR1 is MNHEY, CDR2 SVGAGI. V lost 0 bases to trimming and J lost 5 bases, with 11 bases between them. This CDR3 has 14 amino acids. The sequence was collected from an adult woman who had mild COVID-19 (a few samples of this study predate the infection). Cell type and time point are not known. The sequencing input was PBMCs or a T cell subset sorted from them (not recorded which). The chain has TRBV6-5 and TRBJ2-7; D is uncertain. The CDR3 sequence: CASSYSSRVNEQYF. The CDR3 nucleotides are TGTGCCAGCAGTTACTCGAGTAGAGTAAACGAGCAGTACTTC.